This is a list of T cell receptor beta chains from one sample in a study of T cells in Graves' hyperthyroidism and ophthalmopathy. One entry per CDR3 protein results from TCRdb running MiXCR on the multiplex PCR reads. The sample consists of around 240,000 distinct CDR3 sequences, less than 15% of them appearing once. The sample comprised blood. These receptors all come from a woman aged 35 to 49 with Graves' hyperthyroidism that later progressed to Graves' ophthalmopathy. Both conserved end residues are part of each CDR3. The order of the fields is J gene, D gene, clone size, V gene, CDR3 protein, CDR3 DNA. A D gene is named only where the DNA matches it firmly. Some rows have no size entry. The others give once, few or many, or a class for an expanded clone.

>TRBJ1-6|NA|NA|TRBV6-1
CASSENLGNSPLHF
TGTGCCAGCAGTGAGAATTTGGGTAATTCACCCCTCCACTTT
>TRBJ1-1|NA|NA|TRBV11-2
CASSLLERGNTEAFF
TGTGCCAGCAGCTTGTTAGAAAGGGGGAACACTGAAGCTTTCTTT
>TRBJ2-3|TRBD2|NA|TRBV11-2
CASSLVGSGSLDTQYF
TGTGCCAGCAGCTTAGTGGGTAGCGGGAGCTTAGATACGCAGTATTTT
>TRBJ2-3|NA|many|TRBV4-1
CASSQGLPSGSTDTQYF
TGCGCCAGCAGCCAAGGACTCCCCAGCGGGAGCACAGATACGCAGTATTTT
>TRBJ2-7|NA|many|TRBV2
CASIRDFVEQYF
TGTGCCAGCATCAGGGATTTCGTCGAGCAGTACTTC
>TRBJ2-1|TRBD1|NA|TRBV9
CASSEGQGTHNEQFF
TGTGCCAGCAGCGAGGGACAGGGGACCCACAATGAGCAGTTCTTC
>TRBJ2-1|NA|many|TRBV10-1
CASSRYGPYNEQFF
TGCGCCAGCAGCCGATACGGACCTTACAATGAGCAGTTCTTC
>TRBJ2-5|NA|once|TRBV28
CASSLTSLTQETQYF
TGTGCCAGCAGTTTAACTAGCCTCACCCAAGAGACCCAGTACTTC
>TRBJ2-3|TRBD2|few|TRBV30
CAWTLGTSGTDTQYF
TGTGCCTGGACCCTCGGGACTAGCGGCACAGATACGCAGTATTTT
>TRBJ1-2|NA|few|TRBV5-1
CASSLAGQAFYGYTF
TGCGCCAGCAGCTTGGCTGGTCAGGCCTTCTATGGCTACACCTTC
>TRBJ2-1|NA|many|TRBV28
CASSFISGYGNNEQFF
TGTGCCAGCAGTTTTATTAGTGGGTACGGGAACAATGAGCAGTTCTTC
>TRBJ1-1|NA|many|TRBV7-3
CASSLLGADTEAFF
TGTGCCAGCAGCTTATTGGGCGCAGATACTGAAGCTTTCTTT
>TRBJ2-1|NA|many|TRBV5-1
CASSLPAGVHTYNEQFF
TGCGCCAGCAGCCTCCCCGCCGGGGTGCATACCTACAATGAGCAGTTCTTC
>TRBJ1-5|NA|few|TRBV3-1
CASSQESYQPQHF
TGTGCCAGCAGCCAAGAATCCTATCAGCCCCAGCATTTT
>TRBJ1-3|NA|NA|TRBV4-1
CASSLQPYSGNTIYF
TGCGCCAGCAGCCTACAGCCTTACTCTGGAAACACCATATATTTT
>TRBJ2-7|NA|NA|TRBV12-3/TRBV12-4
CASTPTGKSYEQYF
TGTGCCAGCACCCCGACGGGGAAGTCGTACGAGCAGTACTTC
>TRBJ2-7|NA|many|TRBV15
CATRWDRGGNEQYF
TGTGCCACCAGATGGGATCGAGGGGGGAACGAGCAGTACTTC
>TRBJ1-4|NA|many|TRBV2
CASSDPGGGGEKLFF
TGTGCCAGCAGTGACCCCGGGGGGGGAGGTGAAAAACTGTTTTTT
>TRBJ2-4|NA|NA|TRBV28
CASSPWGHTKNIQYF
TGTGCCAGCAGTCCCTGGGGACATACAAAAAACATTCAGTACTTC
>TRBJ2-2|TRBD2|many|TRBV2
CAVISGRYTGELFF
TGTGCCGTTATTAGCGGGAGATACACCGGGGAGCTGTTTTTT
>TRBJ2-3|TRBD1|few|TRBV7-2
CASSLVGTGSTDTQYF
TGTGCCAGCAGCTTAGTAGGGACAGGGAGCACAGATACGCAGTATTTT
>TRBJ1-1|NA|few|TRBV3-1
CASSQDRGRGINTEAFF
TGTGCCAGCAGCCAAGATAGGGGGAGGGGCATTAACACTGAAGCTTTCTTT
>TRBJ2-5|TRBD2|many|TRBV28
CASSRLPLAGARETQYF
TGTGCCAGCAGTCGCCTACCTCTAGCGGGAGCGAGGGAGACCCAGTACTTC
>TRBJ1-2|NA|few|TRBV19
CASSARDKANGYTF
TGTGCCAGTAGTGCACGGGACAAGGCGAATGGCTACACCTTC
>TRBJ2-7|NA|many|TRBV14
CASRPLSSYEQYF
TGTGCCAGCAGGCCGCTGAGCTCCTACGAGCAGTACTTC
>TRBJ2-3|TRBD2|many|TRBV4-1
CASSRRGPSGRDDTDTQYF
TGCGCCAGCAGCCGAAGAGGGCCTAGCGGGAGAGATGACACAGATACGCAGTATTTT
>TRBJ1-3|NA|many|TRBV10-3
CAIKRGAGGNTIYF
TGTGCCATCAAACGGGGGGCAGGAGGAAACACCATATATTTT
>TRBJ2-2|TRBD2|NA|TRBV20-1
CSARSVGGPTGELFF
TGCAGTGCTAGATCGGTGGGAGGGCCGACCGGGGAGCTGTTTTTT